Following are 8 T cell receptor beta chains from one sample sequenced in a study of blood T cell repertoires in COVID-19. Here immunoSEQ multiplex PCR was the method, and the copy in TCRdb shows in-frame clones only, minus some. The repertoire holds just under 150,000 clones, with 85% to 90% as singletons. Sequencing was done on a sample of peripheral blood. These receptors originate from a man aged 50-59 years who had recovered from COVID-19.

The chain is built from TRBV30 and TRBJ1-1; D is ambiguous. Germline CDR1 and CDR2: GTSNPN and SVGIG (reference sequence). Trimming cost V 0 bases and J 6 bases, with 17 bases left between them. This CDR3 contains 15 residues. The CDR3 reads CAWSVLEVGQAEAFF. The CDR3 DNA follows: TGTGCCTGGAGTGTATTAGAAGTTGGGCAGGCTGAAGCTTTCTTT.

This chain connects TRBV5-1 to TRBJ1-5; 10 bases fit TRBD1. Germline trimming cut 4 bases from V and 8 bases from J; bases unmatched to any gene: 6. The CDR3 covers 14 residues. CDR1 and CDR2 from the germline V gene are SGHRS and YFSETQ. The CDR3 sequence is CASSPDRGREPQHF. CDR3 nucleotides: TGCGCCAGCAGCCCGGACAGGGGGAGGGAGCCCCAGCATTTT.

The rearrangement links TRBV11-2 to TRBJ1-3; TRBD1 matches at 10 bases. The germline CDR1 and CDR2 sequences are SGHAT and FQNNGV. The CDR3 loop spans 16 amino acids. V shed 5 bases and J 0 bases; nucleotides not matched to a gene: 4. The CDR3: CASSGQGGYSGNTIYF. The CDR3 DNA sequence: TGTGCCAGCAGCGGACAGGGGGGCTACTCTGGAAACACCATATATTTT. The whole variable domain, filled in from reference TRBV11-2 and TRBJ1-3, reads EAGVAQSPRYKIIEKRQSVAFWCNPISGHATLYWYQQILGQGPKLLIQFQNNGVVDDSQLPKDRFSAERLKGVDSTLKIQPAKLEDSAVYLCASSGQGGYSGNTIYFGEGSWLTVV.

V and J are TRBV5-1 and TRBJ2-5; TRBD1 matches 12 bases. This CDR3 spans 17 amino acids. V trimming: 0 bases; J trimming: 1 base; junction bases outside the gene matches: 4. From germline, CDR1 is SGHRS and CDR2 YFSETQ. CDR3 coding DNA: TGCGCCAGCAGCTTGGCGGGACAGGGGGCCCTCCAAGAGACCCAGTACTTC. This gives the protein CASSLAGQGALQETQYF.

This rearrangement joins TRBV6-5 to TRBJ2-3; 9 nucleotides align to TRBD2. This CDR3 has 16 amino acids. Germline V gene data show CDR1 as MNHEY and CDR2 as SVGAGI. The ends lost 3 bases at V and 1 base at J; junction bases unmatched: 5. This CDR3 reads CASSYRRGGRTDTQYF. CDR3 DNA: TGTGCCAGCAGTTATAGGCGGGGGGGCCGCACAGATACGCAGTATTTT.

The gene calls are TRBV10-3 and TRBJ1-2, with 9 bases lining up with TRBD1. Germline CDR1 is ENHRY and CDR2 is SYGVKD. V was clipped by 7 bases and J by 8 bases; unmatched bases: 11. CDR3 length: 14 residues. The CDR3 region has the DNA TGTGCCATCACCGACGGGACAGGGTTGAGGGGCTACACCTTC. Protein product: CAITDGTGLRGYTF.

The chain has TRBV7-2 and TRBJ1-1, with D uncertain. Looked up from germline, CDR1 is SGHTA and CDR2 is FQGNSA. V was shortened by 6 bases and J by 1 base, with 15 bases between the two germline ends. This CDR3 has 15 amino acids. This chain's CDR3 is CASSLLPGSNTEAFF. CDR3 DNA: TGTGCCAGCAGTTTATTACCGGGTTCGAACACTGAAGCTTTCTTT.

V and J are TRBV5-6 and TRBJ2-7; 8 bases fit TRBD1. Germline V gene lookup returns CDR1 SGHDT and CDR2 YYEEEE. The CDR3 loop spans 13 amino acids. The trim removed 3 bases at V and 6 bases at J, leaving 5 bases unmatched. In nucleotides, the CDR3 is TGTGCCAGCAGCTCAGATACAGGGGGCGAGCAGTACTTC. Amino acids: CASSSDTGGEQYF.